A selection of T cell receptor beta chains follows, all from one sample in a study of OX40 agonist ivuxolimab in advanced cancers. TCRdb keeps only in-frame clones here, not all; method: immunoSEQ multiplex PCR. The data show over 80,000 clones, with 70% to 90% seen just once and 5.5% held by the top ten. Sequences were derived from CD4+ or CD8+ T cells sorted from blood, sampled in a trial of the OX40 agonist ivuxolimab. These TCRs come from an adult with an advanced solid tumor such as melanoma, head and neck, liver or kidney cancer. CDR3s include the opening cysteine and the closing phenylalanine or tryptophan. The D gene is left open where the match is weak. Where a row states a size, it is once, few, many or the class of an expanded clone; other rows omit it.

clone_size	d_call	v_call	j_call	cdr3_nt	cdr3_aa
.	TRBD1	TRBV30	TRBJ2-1	TGTGCCTGGGACAGGGGTTCGGACAATGAGCAGTTCTTC	CAWDRGSDNEQFF
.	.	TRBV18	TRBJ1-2	TGTGCCAGCTCACCATCCAGGGATGGCTACACCTTC	CASSPSRDGYTF
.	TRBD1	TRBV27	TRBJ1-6	TGTGCCAGCAGTTTCCTGACAGGGGCGAATTCACCCCTCCACTTT	CASSFLTGANSPLHF
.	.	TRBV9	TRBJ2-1	TGTGCCAGCAGCGTAATGGACCTCTACAATGAGCAGTTCTTC	CASSVMDLYNEQFF
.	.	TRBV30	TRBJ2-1	TGTGCCTGGACACATCTAGGGGTCATCGCCGACTACAATGAGCAGTTCTTC	CAWTHLGVIADYNEQFF
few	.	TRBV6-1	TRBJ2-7	TGTGCCAGCAGGGGCCGGGGCAGCTCCTACGAGCAGTACTTC	CASRGRGSSYEQYF
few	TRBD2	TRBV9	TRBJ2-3	TGTGCCAGCAGCACTAGCGGTTCAGATACGCAGTATTTT	CASSTSGSDTQYF
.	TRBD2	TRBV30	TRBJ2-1	TGTGCCTGGAGTGGAAAAGGACTAGCCAACAATGAGCAGTTCTTC	CAWSGKGLANNEQFF
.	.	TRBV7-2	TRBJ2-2	TGTGCCAGCAGCTTAGCGGGGGACCGCACCGGGGAGCTGTTTTTT	CASSLAGDRTGELFF
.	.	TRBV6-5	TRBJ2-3	TGTGCCAGCAGTTACTCGTTCTGGACCGGAACAGATACGCAGTATTTT	CASSYSFWTGTDTQYF
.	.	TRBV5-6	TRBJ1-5	TGTGCCAGCAGCCTCAAGACGTTAACCTATAGCAATCAGCCCCAGCATTTT	CASSLKTLTYSNQPQHF
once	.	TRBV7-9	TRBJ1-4	TGTGCCAGCAGCTTACCTTACAGAGGGAATGAAAAACTGTTTTTT	CASSLPYRGNEKLFF
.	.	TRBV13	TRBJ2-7	TGTGCCAGCAGCTACGCCTCCGGGTCCTACGAGCAGTACTTC	CASSYASGSYEQYF
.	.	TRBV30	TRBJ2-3	TGTGCCTGGAGTGTAGGGCCTAGCACAGATACGCAGTATTTT	CAWSVGPSTDTQYF
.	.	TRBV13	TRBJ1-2	TGTGCCAGCAGCCCCCCCCGAGGCAGCTTGTACGGCTATGGCTACACCTTC	CASSPPRGSLYGYGYTF
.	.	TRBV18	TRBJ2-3	TGTGCCAGCTCACCATCGGGGGACCCCACAGATACGCAGTATTTT	CASSPSGDPTDTQYF
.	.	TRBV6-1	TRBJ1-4	TGTGCCAGCAGCCTTGGGGGGTCTAATGAAAAACTGTTTTTT	CASSLGGSNEKLFF
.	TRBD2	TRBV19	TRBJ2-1	TGTGCCAGTAGGACCCTAGCGGGGGGATCCTACAATGAGCAGTTCTTC	CASRTLAGGSYNEQFF
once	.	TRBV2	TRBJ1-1	TGTGCCAGCAGTCCCCGGCAGGGTAGGTCTGAAGCTTTCTTT	CASSPRQGRSEAFF
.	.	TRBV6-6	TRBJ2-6	TGTGCCAGCAGTTACTCTTCCGCTGGGGCCAACGTCCTGACTTTC	CASSYSSAGANVLTF
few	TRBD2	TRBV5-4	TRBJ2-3	TGTGCCAGCAGCTTGGCTAGCGGGAGTTGGGCAGATACGCAGTATTTT	CASSLASGSWADTQYF
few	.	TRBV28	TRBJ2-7	TGTGCCAGCAGTTCGGTTGGCGGTAGATACGAGCAGTACTTC	CASSSVGGRYEQYF
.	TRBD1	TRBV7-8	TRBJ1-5	TGTGCCAGCAGCCTCAAAGGACAGGGCAGAAATCAGCCCCAGCATTTT	CASSLKGQGRNQPQHF
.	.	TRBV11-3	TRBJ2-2	TGTGCCAGCAGCCCCCGGGCCACAAACACCGGGGAGCTGTTTTTT	CASSPRATNTGELFF
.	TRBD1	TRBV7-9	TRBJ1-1	TGTGCCAGCAGCTTCCGGACAGGGGAGAACACTGAAGCTTTCTTT	CASSFRTGENTEAFF
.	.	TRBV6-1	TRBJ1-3	TGTGCCAGCAGTGAGCGGCAGCCCTCTGGAAACACCATATATTTT	CASSERQPSGNTIYF
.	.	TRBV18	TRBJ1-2	TGTGCCAGCTCACCAGACGGACCCTATGGCTACACCTTC	CASSPDGPYGYTF
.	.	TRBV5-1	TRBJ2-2	TGCGCCAGCAGCTTTAATGGGGCCACCGGGGAGCTGTTTTTT	CASSFNGATGELFF
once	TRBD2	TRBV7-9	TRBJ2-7	TGTGCCAGCACCAACGGGAGGACCTACGAGCAGTACTTC	CASTNGRTYEQYF